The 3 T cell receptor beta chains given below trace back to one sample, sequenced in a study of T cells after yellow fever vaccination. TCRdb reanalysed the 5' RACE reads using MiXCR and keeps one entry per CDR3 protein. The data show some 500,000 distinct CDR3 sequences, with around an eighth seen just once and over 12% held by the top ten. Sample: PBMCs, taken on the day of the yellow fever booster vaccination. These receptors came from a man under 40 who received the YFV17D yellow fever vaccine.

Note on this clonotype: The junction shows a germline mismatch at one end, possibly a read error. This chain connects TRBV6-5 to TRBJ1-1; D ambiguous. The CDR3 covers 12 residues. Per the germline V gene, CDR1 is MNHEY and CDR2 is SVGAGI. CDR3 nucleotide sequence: TGTGCCAGCAGCAACTGGGTAGATGAAGCCTTCTTT. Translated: CASSNWVDEAFF.

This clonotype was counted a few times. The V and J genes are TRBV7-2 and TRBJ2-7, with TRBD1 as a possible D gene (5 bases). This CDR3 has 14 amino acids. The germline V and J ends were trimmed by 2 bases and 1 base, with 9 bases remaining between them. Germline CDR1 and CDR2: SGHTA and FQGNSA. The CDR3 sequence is CASSLNQGSYEQYF. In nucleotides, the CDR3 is TGTGCCAGCAGCTTAAACCAGGGTTCCTACGAGCAGTACTTC.

The CDR3 spells CSADRRGAGGGTDTQYF. CDR3 bases: TGCAGTGCTGACCGCAGAGGGGCGGGAGGGGGCACAGATACGCAGTATTTT. The gene calls are TRBV20-1 and TRBJ2-3, with 9 nucleotides matching TRBD2. Germline CDR1 DFQATT, CDR2 SNEGSKA (reference sequence). V was clipped by 5 bases and J by 1 base; unmatched bases: 13. The CDR3 covers 17 residues.